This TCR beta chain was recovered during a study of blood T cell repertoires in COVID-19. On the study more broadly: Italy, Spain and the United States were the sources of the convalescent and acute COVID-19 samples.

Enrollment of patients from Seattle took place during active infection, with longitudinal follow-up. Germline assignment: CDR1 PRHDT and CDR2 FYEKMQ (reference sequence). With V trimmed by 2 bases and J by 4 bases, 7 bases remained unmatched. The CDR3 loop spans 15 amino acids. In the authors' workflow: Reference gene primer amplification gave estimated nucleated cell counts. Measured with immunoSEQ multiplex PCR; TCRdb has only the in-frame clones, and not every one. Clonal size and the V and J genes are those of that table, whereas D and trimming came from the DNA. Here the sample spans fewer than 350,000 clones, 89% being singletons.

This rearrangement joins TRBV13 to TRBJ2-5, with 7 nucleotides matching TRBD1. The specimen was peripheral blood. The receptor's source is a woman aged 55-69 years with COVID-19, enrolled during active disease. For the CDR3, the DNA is TGTGCCAGCAGCTTAACAGGGGAAGGTGTAGAGACCCAGTACTTC. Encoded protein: CASSLTGEGVETQYF.